A single TCR beta chain is shown here with its context. Germline V lookup: CDR1 LNHNV, CDR2 YYDKDF (reference sequence). V was pared by 5 bases and J by 3 bases, with 8 bases between. The CDR3 runs 13 residues. These data belong to a study of T cell responses to AZD1222 COVID-19 vaccine. Generated by immunoSEQ multiplex PCR, the TCRdb table keeps only in-frame clones and is missing some. The sample yields about 150,000 clones, 91% seen once. The clonotype originates from an adult who received the AZD1222 COVID-19 vaccine. The rearrangement joins TRBV15 to TRBJ1-5, with D unresolved. The starting material was peripheral blood, obtained 28 days after the second AZD1222 dose. CDR3 nucleotide sequence: TGTGCCACCAGCCGGCGTCTCAATCAGCCCCAGCATTTT. It specifies CATSRRLNQPQHF. The variable domain in full, completed from reference TRBV15 and TRBJ1-5, reads DAMVIQNPRYQVTQFGKPVTLSCSQTLNHNVMYWYQQKSSQAPKLLFHYYDKDFNNEADTPDNFQSRRPNTSFCFLDIRSPGLGDTAMYLCATSRRLNQPQHFGDGTRLSIL.